Reported below is one TCR beta chain. The data stem from a study of T cell responses to AZD1222 COVID-19 vaccine. TCRdb's copy holds only in-frame clones and misses some; the assay was immunoSEQ multiplex PCR. Among over 150,000 clones listed, 75% to 95% were seen once. Germline V gene sequence: CDR1 SQVTM, CDR2 ANQGSEA. The CDR3 has 15 residues. Trimming left V 3 bases short and J 6 bases short, with 17 bases between. Material: peripheral blood, obtained on day 0 of AZD1222 vaccination. The chain has TRBV29-1 and TRBJ1-4; unclear D gene. The TCR originated in an adult in good health. CDR3 in DNA: TGCAGCGTTGAGGGTATAGGGCAGGTGGATGAAAAACTGTTTTTT. Translating it yields CSVEGIGQVDEKLFF.